The 7 T cell receptor beta chains below were found in one sample sequenced in a study of identifying expanded T cells in peripheral blood. Assay used: immunoSEQ multiplex PCR; TCRdb lists only in-frame clones, some missing. The data show approximately 120,000 clones, around four fifths seen once. Specimen: blood. Receptor source: a person aged 18 to 75 in good health.

The rearrangement uses TRBV5-1 and TRBJ1-4; D gene unclear. The CDR3 totals 14 residues. Germline V gene sequence: CDR1 SGHRS, CDR2 YFSETQ. V gave up 0 bases and J gave up 6 bases, with 9 bases separating them. CDR3: CASSLERNDEKLFF. CDR3 in DNA: TGCGCCAGCAGCTTGGAGAGGAACGATGAAAAACTGTTTTTT.

CDR3 coding DNA: TGTGCCAGCAGCCCAGGGACTAGCAACAATGAGCAGTTCTTC. It encodes CASSPGTSNNEQFF. The chain couples TRBV9 to TRBJ2-1; 9 bases fit TRBD2. CDR3 length: 14 amino acids. Germline V gene sequence: CDR1 SGDLS, CDR2 YYNGEE. J gave up 5 bases and V 4 bases, and 4 bases lay outside the gene matches.

The chain combines TRBV7-2 with TRBJ1-2; 7 bases map to TRBD1. The germline V gene encodes CDR1 SGHTA and CDR2 FQGNSA. The junction had 10 bases not matched to a gene; V was cut back by 5 bases and J by 7 bases. The CDR3 contains 14 residues. The CDR3 region is CASSGPQQGLGYTF. CDR3 sequence (DNA): TGTGCCAGCAGCGGACCGCAACAGGGGCTTGGCTACACCTTC.

The chain links TRBV4-1 to TRBJ2-7; D is ambiguous. The germline gives CDR1 MGHRA, CDR2 YSYEKL. Trimming took 0 bases from V and 1 from J, leaving 19 bases between them. The length of the CDR3 is 18 residues. DNA for the CDR3: TGCGCCAGCAGCCAAGATCAAGACTTTCCCGGAATATCCTACGAGCAGTACTTC. This sequence encodes CASSQDQDFPGISYEQYF.

This clone was seen only a few times. The chain joins TRBV2 to TRBJ2-6; D is uncertain. Germline lookup yields CDR1 SNHLY and CDR2 FYNNEI. CDR3 length: 14 amino acids. Trimming removed 6 bases from V and 0 bases from J, with 6 bases in between. The CDR3 sequence is CASRLSSGANVLTF. As DNA, the CDR3 is TGTGCCAGCAGATTAAGCTCTGGGGCCAACGTCCTGACTTTC.

V and J are TRBV6-1 and TRBJ2-3; 8 nucleotides match TRBD1. The germline V gene encodes CDR1 MNHNS and CDR2 SASEGT. With 6 bases clipped from V and 2 bases from J, the junction kept 10 bases outside the gene matches. The CDR3 loop spans 16 amino acids. CDR3 bases: TGTGCCAGCAGAGAACCCTGGACAGGGCCCACAGATACGCAGTATTTT. Its translation is CASREPWTGPTDTQYF.

The chain links TRBV6-6 to TRBJ1-4; the match to TRBD1 covers 7 bases. Germline values: CDR1 MNHNY, CDR2 SVGAGI (reference sequence). With V trimmed by 4 bases and J by 5 bases, 4 bases remained unmatched. The CDR3 totals 14 residues. DNA for the CDR3: TGTGCCAGCAGTTGGGGGACAGCGAATGAAAAACTGTTTTTT. Protein sequence: CASSWGTANEKLFF.